This T cell receptor beta chain was recorded in a study of T cells in Graves' hyperthyroidism and ophthalmopathy. Study conclusions and caveats: Most thyroid clonotypes expanded above 0.001 were also detected in blood.

Diagnoses rested on clinical symptoms, serum thyroxine and TRAb, thyroid ultrasound and orbital computed tomography. This clonotype was found a few times. The antigen is unknown. The source material, RNA transcripts, was used to amplify TCR beta CDR3 regions. The primer set for the first-round RT-PCR of the TCR CDR3 was HTBI. TCRdb independently ran MiXCR on the multiplex PCR reads; one entry per CDR3 protein. The table has roughly 570,000 distinct CDR3 sequences, 15% to 18% seen once. Germline V gene data show CDR1 as MNHNS and CDR2 as SASEGT. CDR3 size: 16 residues. J was trimmed by 5 bases and V by 4 bases; bases with no gene match: 10.

Material for sequencing was blood. The chain combines TRBV6-1 with TRBJ2-2, with 7 positions matching TRBD2. The receptor was isolated from a woman between 25 and 40 years old with Graves' hyperthyroidism. The CDR3: CASSALTSPTTGELFF. CDR3 DNA: TGTGCCAGCAGTGCCTTGACTAGCCCGACGACCGGGGAGCTGTTTTTT.